The T cell receptor beta chain described here comes from a study of blood T cell repertoires in COVID-19. This clone was seen only once. CDR1 and CDR2 (germline): MNHEY, SVGAGI. Trimming pared 0 bases from V and 1 base from J, leaving 7 bases between. CDR3 length: 15 residues. Authors' methods: Quantification of nucleated cells was approximated via reference gene primer amplification. TCRdb's copy holds only in-frame clones and misses some; the assay was immunoSEQ multiplex PCR. V and J calls and clone size come straight from that table; D and trimming were deduced from the DNA. Among 220,000 or so clones, 70% to 90% were seen once, and the ten largest hold just over 0.85%.

This chain joins TRBV6-5 and TRBJ1-3; D is unclear. The receptor was derived from a man aged 50-59 years who had been exposed to COVID-19. Sequencing was done on a sample of PBMCs or T cells enriched from blood (not recorded which). The CDR3 sequence is CASSYSYSSGNTIYF. The CDR3 DNA sequence: TGTGCCAGCAGTTACTCTTATTCTTCTGGAAACACCATATATTTT.